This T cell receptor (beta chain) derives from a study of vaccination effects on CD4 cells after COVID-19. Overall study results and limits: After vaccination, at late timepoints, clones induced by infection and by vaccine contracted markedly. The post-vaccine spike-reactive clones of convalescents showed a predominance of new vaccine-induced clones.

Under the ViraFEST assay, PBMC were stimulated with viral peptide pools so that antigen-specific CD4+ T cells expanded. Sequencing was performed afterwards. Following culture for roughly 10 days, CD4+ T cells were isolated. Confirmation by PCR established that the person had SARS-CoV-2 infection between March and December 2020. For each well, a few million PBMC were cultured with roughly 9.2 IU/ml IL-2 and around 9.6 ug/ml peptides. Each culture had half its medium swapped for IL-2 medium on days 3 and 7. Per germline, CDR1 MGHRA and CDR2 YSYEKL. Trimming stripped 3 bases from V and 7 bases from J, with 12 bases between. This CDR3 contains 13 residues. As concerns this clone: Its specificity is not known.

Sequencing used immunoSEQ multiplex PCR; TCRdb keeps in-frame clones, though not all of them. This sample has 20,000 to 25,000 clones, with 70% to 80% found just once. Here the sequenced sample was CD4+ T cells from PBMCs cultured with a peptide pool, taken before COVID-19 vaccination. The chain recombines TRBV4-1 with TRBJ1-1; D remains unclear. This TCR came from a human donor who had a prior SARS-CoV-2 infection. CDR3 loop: CASSHHWAVEAFF. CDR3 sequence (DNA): TGCGCCAGCAGCCATCATTGGGCAGTTGAAGCTTTCTTT.